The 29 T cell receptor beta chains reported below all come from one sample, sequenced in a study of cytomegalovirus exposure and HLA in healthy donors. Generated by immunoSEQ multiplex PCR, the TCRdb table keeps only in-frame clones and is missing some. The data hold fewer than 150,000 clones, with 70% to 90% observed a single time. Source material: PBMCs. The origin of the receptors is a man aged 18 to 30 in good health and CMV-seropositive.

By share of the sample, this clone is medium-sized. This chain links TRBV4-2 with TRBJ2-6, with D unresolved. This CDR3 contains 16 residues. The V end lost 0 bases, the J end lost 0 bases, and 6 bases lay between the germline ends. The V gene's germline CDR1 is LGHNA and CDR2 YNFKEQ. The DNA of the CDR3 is TGTGCCAGCAGCCAAGATGGCAGCTCTGGGGCCAACGTCCTGACTTTC. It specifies CASSQDGSSGANVLTF.

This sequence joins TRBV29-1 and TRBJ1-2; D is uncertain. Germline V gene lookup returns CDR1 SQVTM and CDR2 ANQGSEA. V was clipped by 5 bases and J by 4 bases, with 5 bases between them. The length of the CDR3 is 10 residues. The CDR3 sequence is CSVYGYGYTF. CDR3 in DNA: TGCAGCGTTTACGGCTATGGCTACACCTTC.

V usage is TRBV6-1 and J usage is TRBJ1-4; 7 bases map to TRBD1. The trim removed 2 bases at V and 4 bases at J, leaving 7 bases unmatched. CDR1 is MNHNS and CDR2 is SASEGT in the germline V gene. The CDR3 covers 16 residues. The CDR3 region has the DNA TGTGCCAGCAGTGAATCGACGGGACAGTTTAATGAAAAACTGTTTTTT. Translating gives CASSESTGQFNEKLFF.

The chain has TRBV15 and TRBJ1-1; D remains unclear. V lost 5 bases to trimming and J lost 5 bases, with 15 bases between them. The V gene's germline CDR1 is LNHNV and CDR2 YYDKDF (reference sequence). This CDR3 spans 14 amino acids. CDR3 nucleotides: TGTGCCACCAGCTCCTTCGGGGATTGGACTGAAGCTTTCTTT. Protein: CATSSFGDWTEAFF.

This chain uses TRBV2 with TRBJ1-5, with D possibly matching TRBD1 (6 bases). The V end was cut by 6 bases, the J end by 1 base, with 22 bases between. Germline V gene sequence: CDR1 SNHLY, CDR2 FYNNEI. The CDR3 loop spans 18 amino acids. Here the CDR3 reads CASSAQLNRVGSNQPQHF. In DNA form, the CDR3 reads TGTGCCAGCAGCGCACAACTCAACAGGGTGGGAAGCAATCAGCCCCAGCATTTT.

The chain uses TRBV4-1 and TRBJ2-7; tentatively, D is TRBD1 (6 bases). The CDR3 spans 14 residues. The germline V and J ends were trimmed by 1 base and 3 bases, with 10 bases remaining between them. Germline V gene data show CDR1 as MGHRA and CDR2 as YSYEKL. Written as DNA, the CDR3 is TGCGCCAGCAGCCAAGGACAGGACATCTACGAGCAGTACTTC. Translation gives CASSQGQDIYEQYF.

In DNA, the CDR3 is TGTGCCAGCAGCGCGGGGGGCATTACATACGAGCAGTACTTC. This codes for CASSAGGITYEQYF. This rearrangement joins TRBV7-2 to TRBJ2-7; 8 bases map to TRBD2. V shed 5 bases, J shed 4 bases, and the junction held 7 bases outside the gene matches. This CDR3 is 14 amino acids long. Per the germline V gene, CDR1 is SGHTA and CDR2 is FQGNSA.

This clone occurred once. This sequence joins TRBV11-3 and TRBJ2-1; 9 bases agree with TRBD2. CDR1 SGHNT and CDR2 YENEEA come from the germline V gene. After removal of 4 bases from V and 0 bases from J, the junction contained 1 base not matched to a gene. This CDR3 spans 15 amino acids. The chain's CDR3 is CASSSAGGSYNEQFF. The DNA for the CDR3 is TGTGCCAGCAGCTCAGCGGGGGGCTCCTACAATGAGCAGTTCTTC.

CDR3 sequence (DNA): TGTGCCAGTCTACAGACCGTGGGCAATGAGCAGTTCTTC. Protein product: CASLQTVGNEQFF. This chain uses TRBV7-8 with TRBJ2-1; D is ambiguous. The length of the CDR3 is 13 residues. Germline CDR1 is SGHVS and CDR2 is FQNEAQ. V lost 9 bases and J 6 bases, leaving 15 bases between the germline ends.

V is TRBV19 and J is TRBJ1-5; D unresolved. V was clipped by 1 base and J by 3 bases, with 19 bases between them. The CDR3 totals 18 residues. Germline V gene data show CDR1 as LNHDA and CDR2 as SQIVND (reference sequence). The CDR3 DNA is TGTGCCAGTAGTATAGTAAGGCCAGATCTACTACTCAATCAGCCCCAGCATTTT. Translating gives CASSIVRPDLLLNQPQHF.

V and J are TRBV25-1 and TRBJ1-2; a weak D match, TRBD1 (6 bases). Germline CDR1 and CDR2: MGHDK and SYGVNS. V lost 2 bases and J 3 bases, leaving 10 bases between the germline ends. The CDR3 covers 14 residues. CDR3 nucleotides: TGTGCCAGCAGTGAAGGGGGCACGGACTATGGCTACACCTTC. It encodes CASSEGGTDYGYTF.

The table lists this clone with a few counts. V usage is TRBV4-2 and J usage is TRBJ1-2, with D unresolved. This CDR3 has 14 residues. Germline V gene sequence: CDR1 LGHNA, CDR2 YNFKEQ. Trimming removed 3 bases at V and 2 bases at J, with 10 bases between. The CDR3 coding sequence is TGTGCCAGCAGCCACGGCGACGGGAACTATGGCTACACCTTC. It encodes CASSHGDGNYGYTF.

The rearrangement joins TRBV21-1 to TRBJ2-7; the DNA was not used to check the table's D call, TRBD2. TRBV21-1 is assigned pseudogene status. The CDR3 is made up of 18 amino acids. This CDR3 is CASSKKVAGPWVPYEQYF. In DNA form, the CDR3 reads TGTGCCAGCAGCAAAAAGGTAGCGGGGCCATGGGTGCCCTACGAGCAGTACTTC.

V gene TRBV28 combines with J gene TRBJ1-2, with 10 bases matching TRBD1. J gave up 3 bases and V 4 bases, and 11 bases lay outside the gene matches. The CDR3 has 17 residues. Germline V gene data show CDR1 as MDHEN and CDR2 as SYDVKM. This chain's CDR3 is CASSSLRDRGPHYGYTF. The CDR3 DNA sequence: TGTGCCAGCAGTTCCCTCCGGGACAGGGGCCCTCACTATGGCTACACCTTC.

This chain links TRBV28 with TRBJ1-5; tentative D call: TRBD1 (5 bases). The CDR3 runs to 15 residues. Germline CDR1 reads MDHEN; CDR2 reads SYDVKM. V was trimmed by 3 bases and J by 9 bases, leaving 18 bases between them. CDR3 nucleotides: TGTGCCAGCAGTTTTGGACAACCTACTGAGAGGCCCCAGCATTTT. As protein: CASSFGQPTERPQHF. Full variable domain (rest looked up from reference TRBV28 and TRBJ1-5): DVKVTQSSRYLVKRTGEKVFLECVQDMDHENMFWYRQDPGLGLRLIYFSYDVKMKEKGDIPEGYSVSREKKERFSLILESASTNQTSMYLCASSFGQPTERPQHFGDGTRLSIL.

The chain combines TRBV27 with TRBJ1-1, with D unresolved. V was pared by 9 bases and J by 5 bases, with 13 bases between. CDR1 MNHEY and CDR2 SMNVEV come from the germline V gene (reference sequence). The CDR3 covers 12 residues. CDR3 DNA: TGTGCCAGTGGGAGAGGGTGGACTGAAGCTTTCTTT. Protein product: CASGRGWTEAFF.

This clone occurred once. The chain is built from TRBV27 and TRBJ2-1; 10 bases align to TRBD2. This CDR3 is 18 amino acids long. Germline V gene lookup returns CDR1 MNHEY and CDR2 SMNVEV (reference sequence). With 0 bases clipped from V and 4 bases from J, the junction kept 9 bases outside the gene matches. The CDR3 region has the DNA TGTGCCAGCAGTTTATCGGAGGAGGGACTAGCGCTTTACAATGAGCAGTTCTTC. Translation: CASSLSEEGLALYNEQFF.

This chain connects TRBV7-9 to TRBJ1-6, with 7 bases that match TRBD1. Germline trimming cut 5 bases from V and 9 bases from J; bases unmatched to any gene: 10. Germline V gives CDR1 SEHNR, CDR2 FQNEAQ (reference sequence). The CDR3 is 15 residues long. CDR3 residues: CASSAQGSGSSPLHF. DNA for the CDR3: TGTGCCAGCAGCGCACAGGGGTCAGGTTCTTCACCCCTCCACTTT.

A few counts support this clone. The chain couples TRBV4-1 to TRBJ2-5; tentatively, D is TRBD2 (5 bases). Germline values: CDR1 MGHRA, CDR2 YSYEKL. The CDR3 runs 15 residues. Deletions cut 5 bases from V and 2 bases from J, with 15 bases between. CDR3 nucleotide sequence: TGCGCCAGCAGCAGTTCGGGGAAACCTCAAGAGACCCAGTACTTC. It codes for CASSSSGKPQETQYF.

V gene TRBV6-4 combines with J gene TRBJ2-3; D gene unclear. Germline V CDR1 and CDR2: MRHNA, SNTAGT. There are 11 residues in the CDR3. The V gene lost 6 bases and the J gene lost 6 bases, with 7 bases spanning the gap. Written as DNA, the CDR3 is TGTGCCAGCAGCCCTCCGGATACGCAGTATTTT. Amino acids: CASSPPDTQYF.

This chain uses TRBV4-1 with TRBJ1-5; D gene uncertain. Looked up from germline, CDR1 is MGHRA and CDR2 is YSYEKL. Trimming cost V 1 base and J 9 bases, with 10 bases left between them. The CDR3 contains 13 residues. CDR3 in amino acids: CASSQGVQWPQHF. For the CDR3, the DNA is TGCGCCAGCAGCCAAGGTGTGCAGTGGCCCCAGCATTTT.

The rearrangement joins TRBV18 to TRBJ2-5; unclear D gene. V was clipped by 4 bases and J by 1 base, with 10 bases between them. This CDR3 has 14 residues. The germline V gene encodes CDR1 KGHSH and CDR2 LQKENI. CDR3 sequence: CASSLRPGQETQYF. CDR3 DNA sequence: TGTGCCAGCTCACTAAGGCCAGGCCAAGAGACCCAGTACTTC.

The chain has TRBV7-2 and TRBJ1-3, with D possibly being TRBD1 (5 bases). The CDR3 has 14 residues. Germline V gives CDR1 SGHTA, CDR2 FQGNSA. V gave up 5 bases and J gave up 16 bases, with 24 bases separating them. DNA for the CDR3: TGTGCCAGCAGCCCAAACCTCGGGGTGCCGGGACTGTATTTT. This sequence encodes CASSPNLGVPGLYF.

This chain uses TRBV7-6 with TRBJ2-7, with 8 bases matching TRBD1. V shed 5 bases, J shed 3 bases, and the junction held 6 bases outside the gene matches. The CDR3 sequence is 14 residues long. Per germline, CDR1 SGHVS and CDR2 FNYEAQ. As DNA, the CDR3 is TGTGCCAGCAGCCAAGGACAGGGAAACTACGAGCAGTACTTC. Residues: CASSQGQGNYEQYF.

CDR3 in amino acids: CASSVKGLSRTDTQYF. CDR3 in DNA: TGTGCCAGCAGTGTAAAGGGACTATCCCGCACAGATACGCAGTATTTT. V gene TRBV27 combines with J gene TRBJ2-3; 7 bases fit TRBD2. CDR3 size: 16 residues. The germline V gene has CDR1 MNHEY and CDR2 SMNVEV (reference sequence). Losses at the gene ends were 5 bases for V and 1 base for J; bases not matched to a gene: 9.

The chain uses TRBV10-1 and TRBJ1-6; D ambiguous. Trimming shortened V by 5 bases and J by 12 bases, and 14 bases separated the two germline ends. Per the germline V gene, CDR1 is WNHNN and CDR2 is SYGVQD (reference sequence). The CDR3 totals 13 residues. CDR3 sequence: CASSLGLTGPLHF. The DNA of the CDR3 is TGCGCCAGCAGTCTTGGCCTTACGGGACCCCTCCACTTT.

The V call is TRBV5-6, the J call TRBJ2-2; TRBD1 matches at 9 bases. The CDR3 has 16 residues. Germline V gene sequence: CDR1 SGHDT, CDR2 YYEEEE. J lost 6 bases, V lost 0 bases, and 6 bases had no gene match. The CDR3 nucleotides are TGTGCCAGCAGCTTGGGACAGGGGGTTAGCGCCGGGGAGCTGTTTTTT. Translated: CASSLGQGVSAGELFF. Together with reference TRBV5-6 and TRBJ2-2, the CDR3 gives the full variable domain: DAGVTQSPTHLIKTRGQQVTLRCSPKSGHDTVSWYQQALGQGPQFIFQYYEEEERQRGNFPDRFSGHQFPNYSSELNVNALLLGDSALYLCASSLGQGVSAGELFFGEGSRLTVL.

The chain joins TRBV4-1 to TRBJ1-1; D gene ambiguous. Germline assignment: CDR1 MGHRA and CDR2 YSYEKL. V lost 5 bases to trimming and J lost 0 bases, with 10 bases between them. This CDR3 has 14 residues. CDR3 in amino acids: CASSSRHLNTEAFF. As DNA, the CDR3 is TGCGCCAGCAGCTCAAGACATCTGAACACTGAAGCTTTCTTT.

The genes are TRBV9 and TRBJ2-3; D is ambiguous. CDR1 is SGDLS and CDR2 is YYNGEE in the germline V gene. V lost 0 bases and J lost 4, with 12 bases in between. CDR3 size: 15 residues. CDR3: CASSVGPAVADTQYF. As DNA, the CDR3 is TGTGCCAGCAGCGTAGGGCCCGCGGTAGCAGATACGCAGTATTTT.